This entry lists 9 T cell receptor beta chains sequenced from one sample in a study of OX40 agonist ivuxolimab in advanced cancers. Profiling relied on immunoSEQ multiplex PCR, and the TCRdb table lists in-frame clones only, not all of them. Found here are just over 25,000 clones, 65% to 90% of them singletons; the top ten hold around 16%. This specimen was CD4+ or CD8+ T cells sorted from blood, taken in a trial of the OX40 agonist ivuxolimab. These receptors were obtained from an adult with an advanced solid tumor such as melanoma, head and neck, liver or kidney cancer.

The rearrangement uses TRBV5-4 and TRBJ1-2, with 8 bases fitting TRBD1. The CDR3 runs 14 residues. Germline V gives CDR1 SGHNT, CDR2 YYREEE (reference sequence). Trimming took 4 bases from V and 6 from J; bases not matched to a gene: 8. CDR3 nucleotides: TGTGCCAGCAGCGAGACAGGGGTTCTTCATGGCTACACCTTC. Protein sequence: CASSETGVLHGYTF.

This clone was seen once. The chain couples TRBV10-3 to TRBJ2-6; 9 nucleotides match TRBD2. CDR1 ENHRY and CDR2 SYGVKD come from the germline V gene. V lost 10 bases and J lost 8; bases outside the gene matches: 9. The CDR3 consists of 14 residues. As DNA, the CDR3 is TGTGCCAATCGCGGCCTAGCGGGGCCCAACGTCCTGACTTTC. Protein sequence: CANRGLAGPNVLTF.

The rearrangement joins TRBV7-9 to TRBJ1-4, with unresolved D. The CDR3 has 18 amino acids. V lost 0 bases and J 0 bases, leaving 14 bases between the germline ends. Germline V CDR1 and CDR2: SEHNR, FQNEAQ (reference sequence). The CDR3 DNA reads TGTGCCAGCAGCTTAGCGTGGTCGGGCGGCGCAACTAATGAAAAACTGTTTTTT. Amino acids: CASSLAWSGGATNEKLFF. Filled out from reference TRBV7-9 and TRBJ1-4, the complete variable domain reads DTGVSQNPRHKITKRGQNVTFRCDPISEHNRLYWYRQTLGQGPEFLTYFQNEAQLEKSRLLSDRFSAERPKGSFSTLEIQRTEQGDSAMYLCASSLAWSGGATNEKLFFGSGTQLSVL.

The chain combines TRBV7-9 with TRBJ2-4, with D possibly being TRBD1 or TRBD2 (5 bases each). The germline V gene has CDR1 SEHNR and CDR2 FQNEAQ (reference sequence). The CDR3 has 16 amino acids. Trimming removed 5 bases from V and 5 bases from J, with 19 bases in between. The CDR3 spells CASSSRDPAYQNIQYF. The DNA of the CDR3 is TGTGCCAGCAGCAGCCGGGACCCCGCGTACCAAAACATTCAGTACTTC.

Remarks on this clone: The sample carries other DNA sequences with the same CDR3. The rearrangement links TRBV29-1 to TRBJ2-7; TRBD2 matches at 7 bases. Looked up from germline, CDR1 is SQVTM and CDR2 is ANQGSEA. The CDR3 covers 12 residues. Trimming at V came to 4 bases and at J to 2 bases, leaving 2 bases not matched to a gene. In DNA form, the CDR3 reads TGCAGCGTTGCTAGCGGAGCCTACGAGCAGTACTTC. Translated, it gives CSVASGAYEQYF.

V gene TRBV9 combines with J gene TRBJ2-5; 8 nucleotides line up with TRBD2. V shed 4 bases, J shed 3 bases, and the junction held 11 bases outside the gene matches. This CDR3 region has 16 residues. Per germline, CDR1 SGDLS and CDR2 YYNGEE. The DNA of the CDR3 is TGTGCCAGCAGCCCAACTACGGGACTAGGAAAAGAGACCCAGTACTTC. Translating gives CASSPTTGLGKETQYF.

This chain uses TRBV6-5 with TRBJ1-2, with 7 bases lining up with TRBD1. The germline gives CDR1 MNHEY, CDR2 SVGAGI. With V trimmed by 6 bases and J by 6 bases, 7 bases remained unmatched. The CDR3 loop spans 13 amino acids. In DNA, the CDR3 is TGTGCCAGCAGGCGACAGGGATGGGATGGCTACACCTTC. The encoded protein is CASRRQGWDGYTF.

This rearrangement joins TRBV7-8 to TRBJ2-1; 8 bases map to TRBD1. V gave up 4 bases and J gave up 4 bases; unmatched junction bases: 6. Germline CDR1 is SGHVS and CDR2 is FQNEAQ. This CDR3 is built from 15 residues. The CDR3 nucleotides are TGTGCCAGCAGCTATGGGACAGGCCAATACAATGAGCAGTTCTTC. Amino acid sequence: CASSYGTGQYNEQFF.

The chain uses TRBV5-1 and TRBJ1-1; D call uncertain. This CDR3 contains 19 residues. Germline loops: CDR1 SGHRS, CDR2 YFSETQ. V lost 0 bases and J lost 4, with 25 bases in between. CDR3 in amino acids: CASSLAEGPRPPRSTEAFF. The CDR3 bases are TGCGCCAGCAGCTTGGCCGAGGGTCCACGACCGCCCAGGAGCACTGAAGCTTTCTTT.